This entry features one TCR beta chain sequence. Its matching antigen is unknown. Universal primer sites and UMIs were introduced during 5'RACE template-switching synthesis of TCR cDNA. One entry per CDR3 protein results from TCRdb running MiXCR on the 5' RACE reads. The data show hundreds of thousands of distinct CDR3 sequences, with approximately 18% seen just once and 18% held by the top ten. The entry originates in a study of T cells after yellow fever vaccination. As for the study in general: Each low-cell-number fraction was prepared by means of SMART-Seq v4 Ultra Low Input.

Per germline, CDR1 MGHRA and CDR2 YSYEKL. The CDR3 length is 18 residues. Trimming took 5 bases from V and 3 from J, leaving 23 bases between them. General study findings and limits: Detected again after the booster were most primary-vaccination clones, at approximately 95% CD4 and roughly 88% CD8.

The specimen was PBMCs, collected before the yellow fever booster vaccination. The J gene is TRBJ2-1, the V gene TRBV4-1; D is tentatively TRBD1 or TRBD2 (6 bases each). The TCR sequence derives from a man younger than 35 who received the YFV17D yellow fever vaccine. DNA for the CDR3: TGCGCCAGCAGCACCCAATTAAGGGGGGAGATTTACTACAATGAGCAGTTCTTC. Translated, it gives CASSTQLRGEIYYNEQFF.